One sample yielded the 17 T cell receptor beta chains listed below, sequenced in a study of cytomegalovirus exposure and HLA in healthy donors. PCR employed 60 Vbeta and 13 Jbeta primers. Profiled with immunoSEQ multiplex PCR; TCRdb holds only in-frame clones, not every one. Its table records about 96,000 clones. Sequences were obtained from PBMCs. These receptors originate from a young woman in good health and CMV-seronegative.

The CDR3 region is CATLVSGQGEDTEAFF. The CDR3 DNA reads TGTGCCACCCTTGTTTCCGGACAGGGCGAGGACACTGAAGCTTTCTTT. This chain uses TRBV10-3 with TRBJ1-1; 8 nucleotides agree with TRBD1. The CDR3 covers 16 residues. Trimming cost V 10 bases and J 3 bases; bases outside gene matches: 16. Germline V gene sequence: CDR1 ENHRY, CDR2 SYGVKD.

The rearrangement links TRBV28 to TRBJ1-5; D may be TRBD1 (5 bases). Germline CDR1 and CDR2: MDHEN and SYDVKM. The CDR3 is 13 residues long. The germline V and J ends were trimmed by 3 bases and 7 bases, with 10 bases remaining between them. This CDR3 reads CASSFSGMQPQHF. In DNA, the CDR3 is TGTGCCAGCAGTTTTTCAGGGATGCAGCCCCAGCATTTT.

The chain combines TRBV6-1 with TRBJ2-7; D is perhaps TRBD2 (6 bases). The V gene's germline CDR1 is MNHNS and CDR2 SASEGT. V was pared by 3 bases and J by 3 bases, with 12 bases between. This CDR3 is built from 14 residues. The CDR3 coding sequence is TGTGCCAGCAGTGACCGGACTACTTTCTACGAGCAGTACTTC. This encodes CASSDRTTFYEQYF.

The chain uses TRBV28 and TRBJ2-7; TRBD2 aligns across 7 bases. The V gene's germline CDR1 is MDHEN and CDR2 SYDVKM. V was pared by 8 bases and J by 6 bases, with 13 bases of the junction left unmatched. The CDR3 is 14 residues long. The CDR3 reads CASLTSGTTFEQYF. The CDR3 bases are TGTGCCAGCTTAACCTCCGGGACTACATTCGAGCAGTACTTC.

The chain joins TRBV6-4 to TRBJ1-6; 8 bases fit TRBD1. With 8 bases clipped from V and 9 bases from J, the junction kept 6 bases outside the gene matches. The germline V gene has CDR1 MRHNA and CDR2 SNTAGT. This CDR3 has 13 residues. CDR3: CASGGTGGSPLHF. CDR3 sequence (DNA): TGTGCCAGCGGAGGGACAGGTGGTTCACCCCTCCACTTT.

The chain is built from TRBV9 and TRBJ1-1; no reliable D call. Germline values: CDR1 SGDLS, CDR2 YYNGEE. The CDR3 is 13 amino acids. V shed 0 bases and J shed 1 base, with 4 bases lying between them. CDR3 sequence (DNA): TGTGCCAGCAGCGTAGACGGGAACACTGAAGCTTTCTTT. Protein product: CASSVDGNTEAFF.

V and J are TRBV5-6 and TRBJ1-1; 9 nucleotides line up with TRBD1. The CDR3 spans 15 residues. CDR1 is SGHDT, CDR2 YYEEEE, per germline. Trimming at V came to 2 bases and at J to 4 bases, leaving 6 bases not matched to a gene. The CDR3 loop reads CASSFGTGLGTEAFF. CDR3 nucleotide sequence: TGTGCCAGCAGCTTTGGGACAGGGCTGGGCACTGAAGCTTTCTTT.

The chain joins TRBV27 to TRBJ1-4, with 8 nucleotides matching TRBD1. V was pared by 5 bases and J by 4 bases, with 6 bases of the junction left unmatched. This CDR3 has 15 amino acids. Per the germline V gene, CDR1 is MNHEY and CDR2 is SMNVEV (reference sequence). This CDR3 reads CASSLRTGINEKLFF. CDR3 nucleotide sequence: TGTGCCAGCAGTCTTCGGACAGGGATTAATGAAAAACTGTTTTTT.

V usage is TRBV11-3 and J usage is TRBJ2-7, with 8 positions matching TRBD1. V trimming: 0 bases; J trimming: 8 bases; junction bases outside the gene matches: 3. The CDR3 has 13 amino acids. CDR1 and CDR2 (germline): SGHNT, YENEEA. CDR3 DNA: TGTGCCAGCAGCTTAGATAGGACAGGGAAGCAGTACTTC. This codes for CASSLDRTGKQYF. Complete variable domain (other parts from reference TRBV11-3 and TRBJ2-7): EAGVVQSPRYKIIEKKQPVAFWCNPISGHNTLYWYLQNLGQGPELLIRYENEEAVDDSQLPKDRFSAERLKGVDSTLKIQPAELGDSAVYLCASSLDRTGKQYFGPGTRLTVT.

This sequence joins TRBV7-9 and TRBJ2-1; no clear D. CDR1 SEHNR and CDR2 FQNEAQ come from the germline V gene (reference sequence). The V end was cut by 5 bases, the J end by 14 bases, with 4 bases between. The CDR3 contains 8 residues. CDR3 residues: CASSPEFF. DNA for the CDR3: TGTGCCAGCAGCCCTGAGTTCTTC.

The chain links TRBV9 to TRBJ2-7, with D tentatively TRBD1 (5 bases). The germline V and J ends were trimmed by 0 bases and 1 base, with 8 bases remaining between them. This CDR3 comprises 14 residues. The germline V gene encodes CDR1 SGDLS and CDR2 YYNGEE. The CDR3 sequence is CASSVDPGSYEQYF. The CDR3 region has the DNA TGTGCCAGCAGCGTAGATCCAGGGTCCTACGAGCAGTACTTC.

The gene calls are TRBV7-3 and TRBJ1-1; D is unclear. In germline, CDR1 is SGHTA, CDR2 FQGTGA. The V and J ends lost 4 bases and 2 bases respectively, with 5 bases between them. CDR3 size: 12 residues. The DNA of the CDR3 is TGTGCCAGCAGCTCCATTAACACTGAAGCTTTCTTT. Translated, it gives CASSSINTEAFF.

The V call is TRBV19, the J call TRBJ1-5; 7 positions agree with TRBD1. CDR3 length: 16 residues. CDR1 and CDR2 (germline): LNHDA, SQIVND (reference sequence). With V trimmed by 2 bases and J by 1 base, 5 bases remained unmatched. CDR3 sequence: CASSISGGISNQPQHF. As DNA, the CDR3 is TGTGCCAGTAGTATATCAGGGGGGATCAGCAATCAGCCCCAGCATTTT.

This rearrangement joins TRBV7-8 to TRBJ1-1; maybe TRBD1 (6 bases). Trimming took 2 bases from V and 2 from J, leaving 12 bases between them. The CDR3 length is 15 residues. CDR1 is SGHVS and CDR2 is FQNEAQ in the germline V gene. For the CDR3, the DNA is TGTGCCAGCAGCTTACGCCGACAGGTCAACACTGAAGCTTTCTTT. Encoded protein: CASSLRRQVNTEAFF.

This chain uses TRBV11-2 with TRBJ1-2; D gene ambiguous. Trimming left V 8 bases short and J 6 bases short, with 13 bases between. There are 12 residues in the CDR3. Germline-derived CDR1 and CDR2 are SGHAT and FQNNGV. CDR3 protein: CASAVGRDGYTF. The DNA of the CDR3 is TGTGCCAGCGCCGTAGGGAGGGATGGCTACACCTTC.

The rearrangement uses TRBV5-6 and TRBJ2-7, with TRBD1 identical over 7 bases. V dropped 4 bases and J dropped 3; count of bases not matched to a gene: 7. CDR1 and CDR2 (germline): SGHDT, YYEEEE. This CDR3 region has 14 residues. In DNA form, the CDR3 reads TGTGCCAGCAGCCCAGGGGGAGAGTTCTACGAGCAGTACTTC. Protein product: CASSPGGEFYEQYF.

This rearrangement joins TRBV9 to TRBJ1-5, with D unresolved. CDR1 is SGDLS and CDR2 is YYNGEE in the germline V gene. Trimming took 4 bases from V and 2 from J, leaving 7 bases between them. CDR3 length: 13 residues. The CDR3 DNA reads TGTGCCAGCAGCCCCCGGGGCAATCAGCCCCAGCATTTT. Residues: CASSPRGNQPQHF. Full variable domain (outside the CDR3, taken from reference TRBV9 and TRBJ1-5): DSGVTQTPKHLITATGQRVTLRCSPRSGDLSVYWYQQSLDQGLQFLIQYYNGEERAKGNILERFSAQQFPDLHSELNLSSLELGDSALYFCASSPRGNQPQHFGDGTRLSIL.